This T cell receptor (beta chain) was sequenced for a study of cytomegalovirus exposure and HLA in healthy donors. General study findings and limits: Cytomegalovirus-associated TCR beta chains were listed, numbering over 150.

For this clone: Its matching antigen is unknown.

Amplification used 60 Vbeta primers and 13 Jbeta primers. Some clones are missing from TCRdb's copy, which holds only in-frame ones; the method was immunoSEQ multiplex PCR. This sample has about 160,000 clones; about 80% occur once, and the top ten carry roughly 2%. The CDR3 has 17 amino acids. The V end was cut by 4 bases, the J end by 3 bases, with 19 bases between. The germline gives CDR1 SEHNR, CDR2 FQNEAQ (reference sequence). The sample consisted of PBMCs. The receptor comes from a man in his forties in good health and CMV-seronegative. The chain links TRBV7-9 to TRBJ2-1; D is perhaps TRBD1 (5 bases). The CDR3: CASSSHEGAPHYNEQFF. The CDR3 nucleotides are TGTGCCAGCAGCTCCCACGAAGGGGCGCCCCACTACAATGAGCAGTTCTTC.